One sample yielded the 21 T cell receptor beta chains listed below, sequenced in a study of T cells after yellow fever vaccination. TCRdb re-called the 5' RACE reads with MiXCR, one entry per CDR3 protein. The sample lists about 150,000 distinct CDR3 sequences, 6.6% occurring once. This specimen consisted of CD4+ T cells sorted from PBMCs, obtained 10 days after the yellow fever booster vaccination. Receptors were obtained from a man in his thirties or forties who received the YFV17D yellow fever vaccine.

This clonotype was seen a few times. The chain joins TRBV4-1 to TRBJ2-3, with D tentatively TRBD1 or TRBD2 (5 bases each). This CDR3 is 15 amino acids long. Germline assignment: CDR1 MGHRA and CDR2 YSYEKL. V was trimmed by 1 base and J by 1 base, leaving 9 bases between them. The CDR3, as DNA: TGCGCCAGCAGCCAAGGAGGGGTCGGCACAGATACGCAGTATTTT. Translation gives CASSQGGVGTDTQYF.

With respect to this clonotype: It may be a read error: a sequence one base away is much more abundant. V and J are TRBV11-3 and TRBJ2-1; 9 bases fit TRBD2. Germline lookup yields CDR1 SGHNT and CDR2 YENEEA. The CDR3 consists of 17 residues. V lost 5 bases to trimming and J lost 7 bases; unmatched junction nucleotides: 15. The CDR3 region is CASSPLGGIAGENEQFF. The CDR3 bases are TGTGCCAGCAGCCCCCTCGGGGGGATAGCGGGAGAGAATGAGCAGTTCTTC.

This clonotype has ten or more counts. This sequence joins TRBV10-3 and TRBJ2-5; D perhaps matches TRBD2 (6 bases). Germline CDR1 reads ENHRY; CDR2 reads SYGVKD. V lost 8 bases, J lost 5 bases, and 12 bases lay in between. The CDR3 contains 12 residues. The CDR3 DNA follows: TGTGCCATCGGCCCCCGGGGGGAGACCCAGTACTTC. Residues: CAIGPRGETQYF.

This clonotype was picked up many times. CDR3 sequence: CASTQQGAYTEAFF. The CDR3 DNA reads TGTGCCAGTACCCAACAGGGTGCGTACACTGAAGCTTTCTTT. This chain uses TRBV19 with TRBJ1-1, with a possible D match to TRBD1 (6 bases). This CDR3 has 14 amino acids. CDR1 is LNHDA and CDR2 is SQIVND in the germline V gene (reference sequence). Deletions cut 7 bases from V and 3 bases from J, with 15 bases between.

In its sample, this clonotype was seen many times. The chain employs TRBV25-1 and TRBJ1-4; D is uncertain. V dropped 3 bases and J dropped 4 bases, with 9 bases sitting between them. Germline V gives CDR1 MGHDK, CDR2 SYGVNS. The CDR3 is 14 amino acids. CDR3 DNA: TGTGCCAGCAGTGATGTGGGCGGTAATGAAAAACTGTTTTTT. This codes for CASSDVGGNEKLFF.

In this sample, this clonotype turned up many times. The chain has TRBV11-2 and TRBJ2-2; no reliable D call. Trimming removed 5 bases at V and 2 bases at J, with 12 bases between. CDR1 and CDR2 (germline): SGHAT, FQNNGV. The CDR3 has 15 residues. CDR3 region: CASSQGLVNTGELFF. The DNA for the CDR3 is TGTGCCAGCAGCCAAGGTCTAGTAAACACCGGGGAGCTGTTTTTT.

This clonotype appeared many times. The chain joins TRBV14 to TRBJ2-1; D gene ambiguous. The CDR3 extends over 11 amino acids. Looked up from germline, CDR1 is SGHDN and CDR2 is FVKESK. Trimming took off 5 bases at V and 10 bases at J, with 9 bases between the two ends. The CDR3 nucleotides read TGTGCCAGCAGCTCGTTTCGGGAGCAGTTCTTC. The encoded protein is CASSSFREQFF.

This clonotype appeared many times. V usage is TRBV6-5 and J usage is TRBJ2-5; TRBD2 matches at 8 bases. J lost 5 bases, V lost 2 bases, and 13 bases had no gene match. Germline lookup yields CDR1 MNHEY and CDR2 SVGAGI. The CDR3 sequence is 17 residues long. CDR3 amino acids: CASSYPGRARSLETQYF. CDR3 DNA: TGTGCCAGCAGTTACCCCGGGAGGGCCAGGAGTCTGGAGACCCAGTACTTC.

This clonotype was detected many times. The V gene is TRBV4-2, the J gene TRBJ1-4, with 9 bases matching TRBD1. Germline assignment: CDR1 LGHNA and CDR2 YNFKEQ. V trimming: 1 base; J trimming: 7 bases; junction bases outside the gene matches: 4. The CDR3 is made up of 15 amino acids. The CDR3 region is CASSQATGGGEKLFF. DNA for the CDR3: TGTGCCAGCAGCCAAGCAACAGGGGGCGGTGAAAAACTGTTTTTT.

The table lists this clonotype with many counts. The chain recombines TRBV29-1 with TRBJ1-1; the D gene is possibly TRBD1 (6 bases). CDR3 length: 13 amino acids. V was pared by 7 bases and J by 4 bases, with 16 bases between. Looked up from germline, CDR1 is SQVTM and CDR2 is ANQGSEA. CDR3 sequence (DNA): TGCAGCGGTATACAGGGAGTCGGCACTGAAGCTTTCTTT. Translating gives CSGIQGVGTEAFF.

This clonotype has at least ten counts. J is TRBJ1-5 and V is TRBV12-3 or TRBV12-4, with unresolved D. The CDR3 spans 12 residues. V was trimmed by 5 bases and J by 6 bases, leaving 8 bases between them. Written as DNA, the CDR3 is TGTGCCAGCAGTCAAATCCCTCAGCCCCAGCATTTT. It encodes CASSQIPQPQHF.

This clonotype appeared many times. This chain uses TRBV5-1 with TRBJ2-7, with a weak D call TRBD1 (5 bases). This CDR3 contains 14 residues. CDR1 SGHRS and CDR2 YFSETQ come from the germline V gene. V dropped 1 base and J dropped 0 bases, with 8 bases sitting between them. The CDR3 DNA reads as TGCGCCAGCAGCTTGACAGGAACCTCCTACGAGCAGTACTTC. As protein: CASSLTGTSYEQYF. The variable domain in full, completed from reference TRBV5-1 and TRBJ2-7, reads KAGVTQTPRYLIKTRGQQVTLSCSPISGHRSVSWYQQTPGQGLQFLFEYFSETQRNKGNFPGRFSGRQFSNSRSEMNVSTLELGDSALYLCASSLTGTSYEQYFGPGTRLTVT.

This clonotype was observed many times. Here the CDR3 DNA reads TGTGCCAGCAGCTTACTAGGAGACCAGCCCCAGCATTTT. Translation gives CASSLLGDQPQHF. The chain links TRBV7-2 to TRBJ1-5, with D unresolved. V lost 2 bases and J lost 7, with 9 bases in between. Germline lookup yields CDR1 SGHTA and CDR2 FQGNSA. This CDR3 is built from 13 residues.

With respect to this clonotype: Possible read error: a much larger clone is one base away. CDR3 protein: CASSLQTWKTDTQYF. CDR3 bases: TGCGCCAGCAGCCTTCAGACATGGAAAACAGATACGCAGTATTTT. The rearrangement uses TRBV4-3 and TRBJ2-3; D remains ambiguous. Per germline, CDR1 LGHNA and CDR2 YSLEER. This CDR3 contains 15 residues. V lost 4 bases and J 3 bases, leaving 14 bases between the germline ends.

There are many counts of this clonotype. The chain links TRBV6-1 to TRBJ2-7; 8 bases are shared with TRBD1. After removal of 7 bases from V and 4 bases from J, the junction contained 9 bases not matched to a gene. The CDR3 is 14 amino acids. Germline-derived CDR1 and CDR2 are MNHNS and SASEGT. CDR3: CASKADRARYEQYF. CDR3 in DNA: TGTGCCAGCAAAGCGGACAGGGCTCGTTACGAGCAGTACTTC.

This rearrangement joins TRBV6-1 to TRBJ2-1; 10 bases agree with TRBD2. The CDR3 is 17 residues long. J was trimmed by 2 bases and V by 7 bases; bases with no gene match: 11. Germline CDR1 MNHNS, CDR2 SASEGT. The DNA for the CDR3 is TGTGCCAGCACGGTGGCTAGCGGGAGTTGGACCTACAATGAGCAGTTCTTC. Its protein is CASTVASGSWTYNEQFF.

This clonotype was found many times. In nucleotides, the CDR3 is TGTGCCACCAGCAGAGAAGGGACTAGCGGGAGGTTTAGGTACGAGCAGTACTTC. Its translation: CATSREGTSGRFRYEQYF. V usage is TRBV15 and J usage is TRBJ2-7, with 15 bases that match TRBD2. Germline loops: CDR1 LNHNV, CDR2 YYDKDF (reference sequence). V was pared by 0 bases and J by 4 bases, with 7 bases of the junction left unmatched. The CDR3 totals 18 residues.

This clonotype was picked up many times. The J gene is TRBJ1-5, the V gene TRBV12-3 or TRBV12-4; a possible D gene is TRBD1 (6 bases). V was trimmed by 7 bases and J by 0 bases, leaving 13 bases between them. The CDR3 runs 15 residues. CDR3 loop: CASTGTPYSNQPQHF. The CDR3 region has the DNA TGTGCCAGCACCGGGACACCTTATAGCAATCAGCCCCAGCATTTT.

This clonotype was seen repeatedly, ten times or more. The chain has TRBV15 and TRBJ2-1; 7 nucleotides line up with TRBD2. Germline V gene data show CDR1 as LNHNV and CDR2 as YYDKDF (reference sequence). The CDR3 length is 15 residues. Unmatched junction bases numbered 5, after V lost 0 bases and J lost 6 bases. CDR3 bases: TGTGCCACCAGCAGAGAGTCGGGAGGCCGCAATGAGCAGTTCTTC. The encoded protein is CATSRESGGRNEQFF.

This clonotype was observed at least ten times. The CDR3 here is CAIRDTGGTYNEQFF. For the CDR3, the DNA is TGTGCCATCAGGGACACAGGGGGCACTTACAATGAGCAGTTCTTC. The chain combines TRBV10-3 with TRBJ2-1; TRBD1 matches at 9 bases. CDR3 length equals 15 residues. The trim removed 6 bases at V and 4 bases at J, leaving 7 bases unmatched. Germline V lookup: CDR1 ENHRY, CDR2 SYGVKD.

This clonotype has ten or more counts. The chain is built from TRBV7-2 and TRBJ2-3; D remains unclear. V shed 7 bases and J shed 1 base, with 6 bases lying between them. CDR1 SGHTA and CDR2 FQGNSA come from the germline V gene. The CDR3 length is 12 residues. CDR3 residues: CASNRRTDTQYF. In DNA form, the CDR3 reads TGTGCCAGCAACCGGCGCACAGATACGCAGTATTTT.